Listed below are T cell receptor beta chains from one sample, sequenced in a study of shared clonotypes between healthy human individuals. Clones were read by immunoSEQ multiplex PCR, and TCRdb kept only the in-frame ones, dropping some. The repertoire holds more than 500,000 clones, with about 96% as singletons. The specimen sequenced was naive CD4+ T cells sorted from blood. The origin of the receptors is a woman in her 30s in good health. The CDR3 runs from the conserved cysteine through the conserved F or W. D genes are given only for firm matches. Expanded clones are given a class, and other clones once, few, many or no size at all.

clone_size j_call v_call d_call cdr3_nt cdr3_aa
. TRBJ1-5 TRBV27 . TGTGCCAGCAGTTTAACCCGGGACAACTATCAGCCCCAGCATTTT CASSLTRDNYQPQHF
. TRBJ2-7 TRBV5-1 TRBD1 TGCGCCAGCAGCCCGTACACGGGACAGGCTAACGAGCAGTACTTC CASSPYTGQANEQYF
once TRBJ2-7 TRBV5-5 . TGTGCCAGCAGTCCCGAGGAGGGTTTCTTCTCCTACGAGCAGTACTTC CASSPEEGFFSYEQYF
once TRBJ1-6 TRBV4-1 . TGCGCCAGCAGCCAAGCCAGGGTTGTGCCCCCTGCCTCCTATAATTCACCCCTCCACTTT CASSQARVVPPASYNSPLHF
. TRBJ2-3 TRBV7-2 . TGTGCCAGCAGCTTAGATCCTAGCACAGATACGCAGTATTTT CASSLDPSTDTQYF
. TRBJ1-2 TRBV19 . TGTGCCAGTAGTTTTTTGGACAATGGCTACACCTTC CASSFLDNGYTF
few TRBJ1-5 TRBV28 . TGTGCCAGCAGCTTAGACGGGAATCAGCCCCAGCATTTT CASSLDGNQPQHF
. TRBJ2-1 TRBV5-6 TRBD1 TGTGCCAGCAGCTTGTTCCGGGACAGAGTTCCTGACAATGAGCAGTTCTTC CASSLFRDRVPDNEQFF
. TRBJ1-5 TRBV9 . TGTGCCAGCAGCGTAGGGAAGGGAGGTCAGCCCCAGCATTTT CASSVGKGGQPQHF
. TRBJ2-7 TRBV7-9 . TGTGCCAGCAGCTTGGCAGGAACCGCCTACGAGCAGTACTTC CASSLAGTAYEQYF
. TRBJ2-4 TRBV19 TRBD2 TGTGCCAGTGTATCTAGCGGGAGGGGAAACATTCAGTACTTC CASVSSGRGNIQYF
. TRBJ1-1 TRBV19 . TGTGCCAGTAAGGTCGCCACTGAAGCTTTCTTT CASKVATEAFF
. TRBJ2-7 TRBV27 TRBD2 TGTGCCAGCAGAAGACTAGCGGGAATTAGGTCCGAGCAGTACTTC CASRRLAGIRSEQYF
. TRBJ2-5 TRBV21-1 . TGTGCCAGCCTGAGGAGGACGGGGTTCGCGGGAAACTTAAAGACCCAGTACTTC CASLRRTGFAGNLKTQYF
. TRBJ1-6 TRBV10-3 . TGTGCCATCAGTGAGTCGACTTCACCCCTCCACTTT CAISESTSPLHF
. TRBJ1-2 TRBV27 TRBD1 TGTGCCAGCAGTCCAGGGACAGGGATCCCGTCGAATGGCTACACCTTC CASSPGTGIPSNGYTF
. TRBJ1-1 TRBV6-6 . TGTGCCAGCAGTTACTCGAACCGGGTGAGGGCTTTCTTT CASSYSNRVRAFF
once TRBJ2-1 TRBV6-6 . TGTGCCAGCAGTTACGTGGCGGGCCTCAATGAGCAGTTCTTC CASSYVAGLNEQFF
. TRBJ2-1 TRBV28 . TGTGCCAGCACAATGGCTCTAGGGGAGCAGTTCTTC CASTMALGEQFF
. TRBJ2-1 TRBV18 . TGTGCCAGCTCCCCAAGGGATGAGCAGTTCTTC CASSPRDEQFF
. TRBJ2-2 TRBV2 TRBD2 TGTGCCAGCAGTGTTGGGACTAGCGGAGCGAACACCGGGGAGCTGTTTTTT CASSVGTSGANTGELFF